This T cell receptor beta chain was found in a study of blood T cell repertoires in COVID-19. The J segment lost 7 bases and the V segment lost 0 bases, leaving 5 bases of the junction unmatched. The CDR3 extends over 15 amino acids. Germline assignment: CDR1 MNHNS and CDR2 SASEGT. Sequencing was performed with immunoSEQ multiplex PCR; in TCRdb, only in-frame clones are kept and a portion is missing. This table has 30,000 to 40,000 clones, more than 70% appearing once. The sample taken for sequencing was peripheral blood. J is TRBJ1-4 and V is TRBV6-1; 7 bases align to TRBD1. This clonotype originated in a human donor with active COVID-19. The donor label of this sample is uncertain. In DNA form, the CDR3 reads TGTGCCAGCAGTGAAGCGCAAGGGGGCTTTGAAAAACTGTTTTTT. This gives the protein CASSEAQGGFEKLFF.